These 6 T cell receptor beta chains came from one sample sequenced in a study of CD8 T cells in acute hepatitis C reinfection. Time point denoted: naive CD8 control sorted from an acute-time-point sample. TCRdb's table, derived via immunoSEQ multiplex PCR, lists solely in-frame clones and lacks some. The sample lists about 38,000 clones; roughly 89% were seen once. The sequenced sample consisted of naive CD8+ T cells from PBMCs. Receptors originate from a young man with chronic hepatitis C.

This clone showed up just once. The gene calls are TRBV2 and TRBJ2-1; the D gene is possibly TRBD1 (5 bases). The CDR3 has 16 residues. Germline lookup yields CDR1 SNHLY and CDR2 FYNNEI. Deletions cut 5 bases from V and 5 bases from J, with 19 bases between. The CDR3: CASSPLGVGSNNEQFF. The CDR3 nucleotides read TGTGCCAGCAGTCCCCTAGGGGTTGGAAGCAACAATGAGCAGTTCTTC.

The CDR3 nucleotides are TGTGCCACCAGCAGAGACGCACAGGGGGCCTCCTACGAGCAGTACTTC. Amino acids: CATSRDAQGASYEQYF. The V gene is TRBV15, the J gene TRBJ2-7; 9 bases fit TRBD1. Germline trimming cut 0 bases from V and 0 bases from J; bases unmatched to any gene: 3. This CDR3 has 16 residues. Germline V gene lookup returns CDR1 LNHNV and CDR2 YYDKDF (reference sequence).

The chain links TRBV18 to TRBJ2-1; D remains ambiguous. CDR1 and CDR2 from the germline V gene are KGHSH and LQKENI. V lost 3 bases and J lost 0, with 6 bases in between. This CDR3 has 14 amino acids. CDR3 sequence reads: CASSPLSSYNEQFF. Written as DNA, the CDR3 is TGTGCCAGCTCACCGTTGAGCTCCTACAATGAGCAGTTCTTC.

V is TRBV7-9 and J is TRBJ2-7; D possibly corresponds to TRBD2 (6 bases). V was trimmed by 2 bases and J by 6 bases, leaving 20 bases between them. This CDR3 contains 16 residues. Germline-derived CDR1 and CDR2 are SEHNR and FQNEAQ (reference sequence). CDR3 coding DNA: TGTGCCAGCAGCTTACCCGCGGGACCTCTATCGGTCGAGCAGTACTTC. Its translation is CASSLPAGPLSVEQYF. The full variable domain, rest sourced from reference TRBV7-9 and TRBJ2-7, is DTGVSQNPRHKITKRGQNVTFRCDPISEHNRLYWYRQTLGQGPEFLTYFQNEAQLEKSRLLSDRFSAERPKGSFSTLEIQRTEQGDSAMYLCASSLPAGPLSVEQYFGPGTRLTVT.

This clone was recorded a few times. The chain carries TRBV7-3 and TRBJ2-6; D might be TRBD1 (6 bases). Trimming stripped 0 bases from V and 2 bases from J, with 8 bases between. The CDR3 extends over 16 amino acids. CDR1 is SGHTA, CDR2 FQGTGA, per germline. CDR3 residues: CASSLTAGAGANVLTF. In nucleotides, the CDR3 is TGTGCCAGCAGCTTAACCGCAGGGGCTGGGGCCAACGTCCTGACTTTC.

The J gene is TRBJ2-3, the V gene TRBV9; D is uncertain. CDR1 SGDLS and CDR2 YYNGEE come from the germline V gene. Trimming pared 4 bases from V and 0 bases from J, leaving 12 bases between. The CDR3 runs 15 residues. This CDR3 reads CASSSRPPSTDTQYF. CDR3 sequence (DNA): TGTGCCAGCAGCTCCCGTCCCCCTAGCACAGATACGCAGTATTTT.